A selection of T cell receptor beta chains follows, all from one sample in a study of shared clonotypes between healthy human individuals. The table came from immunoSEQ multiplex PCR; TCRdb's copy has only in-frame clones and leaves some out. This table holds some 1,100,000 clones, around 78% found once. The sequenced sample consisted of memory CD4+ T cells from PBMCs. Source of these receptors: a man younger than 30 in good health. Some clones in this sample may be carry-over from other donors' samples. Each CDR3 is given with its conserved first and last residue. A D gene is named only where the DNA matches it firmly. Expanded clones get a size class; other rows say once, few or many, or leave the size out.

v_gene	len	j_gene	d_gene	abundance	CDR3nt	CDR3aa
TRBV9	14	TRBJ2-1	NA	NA	TGTGCCAGCAGCGTTTCGGGACGCAACAATGAGCAGTTCTTC	CASSVSGRNNEQFF
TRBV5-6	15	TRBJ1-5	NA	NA	TGTGCCAGCAGCCAGGCGGGGGTGCGGGGTCAGCCCCAGCATTTT	CASSQAGVRGQPQHF
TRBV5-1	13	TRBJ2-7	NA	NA	TGCGCCAGCAGCCCCCAGGGTCAGGGCGAGCAGTACTTC	CASSPQGQGEQYF
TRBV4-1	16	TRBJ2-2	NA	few	TGCGCCAGCAGCCAAGCGCAGGGCGCATTCACCGGGGAGCTGTTTTTT	CASSQAQGAFTGELFF
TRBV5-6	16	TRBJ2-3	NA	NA	TGTGCCAGCAGCTTCATCCTGGGTACCCGGACAGATACGCAGTATTTT	CASSFILGTRTDTQYF
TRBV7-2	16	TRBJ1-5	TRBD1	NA	TGTGCCAGCAGCTTAGGGGACAGGGGGCCCAATCAGCCCCAGCATTTT	CASSLGDRGPNQPQHF
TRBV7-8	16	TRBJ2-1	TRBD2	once	TGTGCCAGCAGCTTAGTTCGAGCTAGCGGGAGGAATGAGCAGTTCTTC	CASSLVRASGRNEQFF
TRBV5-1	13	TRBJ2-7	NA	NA	TGCGCCAGCAGCTCCTTAATTTCCTACGAGCAGTACTTC	CASSSLISYEQYF
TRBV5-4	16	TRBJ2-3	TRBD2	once	TGTGCCAGCAGCTGGACTAGCGGGGGATTAGGGGATACGCAGTATTTT	CASSWTSGGLGDTQYF
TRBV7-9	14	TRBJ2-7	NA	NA	TGTGCCAGCAGCTTTTTTATCCCCGGGGACGAGCAGTACTTC	CASSFFIPGDEQYF
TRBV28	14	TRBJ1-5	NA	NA	TGTGCCAGCAGCCAGGGAGGGTCGAATCAGCCCCAGCATTTT	CASSQGGSNQPQHF
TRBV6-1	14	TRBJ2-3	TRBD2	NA	TGTGCCAGCAGAGAAGCGGGAGGGAAAGATACGCAGTATTTT	CASREAGGKDTQYF
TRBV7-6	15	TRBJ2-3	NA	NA	TGTGCCAGCAGCTTCCGACAGTCGCTCACAGATACGCAGTATTTT	CASSFRQSLTDTQYF
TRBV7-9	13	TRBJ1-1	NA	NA	TGTGCCAGCAGCTTAGTACAGAACACTGAAGCTTTCTTT	CASSLVQNTEAFF
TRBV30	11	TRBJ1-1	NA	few	TGTGCCTGGAGTGTAGGGCCTGAAGCTTTCTTT	CAWSVGPEAFF
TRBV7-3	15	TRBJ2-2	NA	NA	TGTGCCAGCAGCCTTCGGGTGGGGGCAGGCGGGGAGCTGTTTTTT	CASSLRVGAGGELFF
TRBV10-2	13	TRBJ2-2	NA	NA	TGCGCCACCAGCAATCTAGCCACCGGGGAGCTGTTTTTT	CATSNLATGELFF
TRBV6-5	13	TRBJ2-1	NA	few	TGTGCCAGCAGTCCGGGGGCGTGGAATGAGCAGTTCTTC	CASSPGAWNEQFF
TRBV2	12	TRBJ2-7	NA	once	TGTGCCAGCAGGGAGGGCCCCTACGAGCAGTACTTC	CASREGPYEQYF
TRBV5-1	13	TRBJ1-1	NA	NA	TGCGCCAGCAGAAGACAGCTGAACACTGAAGCTTTCTTT	CASRRQLNTEAFF
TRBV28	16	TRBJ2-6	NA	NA	TGTGCCAGCAGTTTAAGGGGGGCGCTGGGGGCCAACGTCCTGACTTTC	CASSLRGALGANVLTF
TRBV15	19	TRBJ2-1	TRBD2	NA	TGTGCCACCAGCAGAGGACTAGCGGGAGGGTCGATTAAGGGGAATGAGCAGTTCTTC	CATSRGLAGGSIKGNEQFF
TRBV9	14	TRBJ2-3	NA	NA	TGTGCCAGCAGCGTAGGAGCAAAGGGGGATACGCAGTATTTT	CASSVGAKGDTQYF
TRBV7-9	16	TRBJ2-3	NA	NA	TGTGCCAGCAGCCGACCCATGGGGGGCGGCACAGATACGCAGTATTTT	CASSRPMGGGTDTQYF
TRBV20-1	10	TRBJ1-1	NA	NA	TGCAGTGCTAGAGATGAGCGGTCGTTCTTT	CSARDERSFF
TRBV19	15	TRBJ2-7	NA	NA	TGTGCCAGTAGTATCACGAGGACAGCCTCCTACGAGCAGTACTTC	CASSITRTASYEQYF
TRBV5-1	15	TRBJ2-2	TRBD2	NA	TGCGCCAGCAGTTTGACTAGCGGGATTCCCGGGGAGCTGTTTTTT	CASSLTSGIPGELFF
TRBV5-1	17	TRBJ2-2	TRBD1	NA	TGCGCCAGCAGCTTGACCCAAACAGGGGCGAACACCGGGGAGCTGTTTTTT	CASSLTQTGANTGELFF
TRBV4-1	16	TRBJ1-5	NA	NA	TGCGCCAGCAGCCAAGAAGTGGGCGGCAGGAATCAGCCCCAGCATTTT	CASSQEVGGRNQPQHF
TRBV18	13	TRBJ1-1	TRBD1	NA	TGTGCCAGCTCAGGACAGGGTGGCACTGAAGCTTTCTTT	CASSGQGGTEAFF
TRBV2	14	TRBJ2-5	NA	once	TGTGCCAGCAGTGGGGGGGCGTTTCCAGAGACCCAGTACTTC	CASSGGAFPETQYF
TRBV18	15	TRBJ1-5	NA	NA	TGTGCCAGCTCACCAACAGGGCATAGCAATCAGCCCCAGCATTTT	CASSPTGHSNQPQHF
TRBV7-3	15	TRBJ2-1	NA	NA	TGTGCCAGCAGCGCCTCGGGACTGGTCTACAATGAGCAGTTCTTC	CASSASGLVYNEQFF
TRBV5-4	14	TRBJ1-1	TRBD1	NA	TGTGCCAGCAGCTGGGGACAGCGAAACACTGAAGCTTTCTTT	CASSWGQRNTEAFF
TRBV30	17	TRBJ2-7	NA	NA	TGTGCCTGGAGTGTTAGAGGGGTTCGGACCACCCCCTACGAGCAGTACTTC	CAWSVRGVRTTPYEQYF
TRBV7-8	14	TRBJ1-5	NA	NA	TGTGCCAGCAGCTTAGGGGAGCCCTGGGGGCCCCAGCATTTT	CASSLGEPWGPQHF
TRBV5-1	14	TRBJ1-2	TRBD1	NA	TGCGCCAGCAGCGTTGACAGGGGGAACTATGGCTACACCTTC	CASSVDRGNYGYTF
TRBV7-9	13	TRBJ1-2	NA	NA	TGTGCCAGCAGCATAGGGTCAGGGTATGGCTACACCTTC	CASSIGSGYGYTF
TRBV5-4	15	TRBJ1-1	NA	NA	TGTGCCAGCAGCTTACAAGGGCAGAAGAACACTGAAGCTTTCTTT	CASSLQGQKNTEAFF
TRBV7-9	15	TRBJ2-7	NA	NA	TGTGCCAGCAGCAAAATGAGGCTGGAGGACTACGAGCAGTACTTC	CASSKMRLEDYEQYF
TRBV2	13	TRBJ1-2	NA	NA	TGTGCCAGCACCCCGGAACAGGGATATGGCTACACCTTC	CASTPEQGYGYTF
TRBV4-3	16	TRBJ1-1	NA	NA	TGCGCCAGCAGCCCGGGAAGCCTTGGGATGAACACTGAAGCTTTCTTT	CASSPGSLGMNTEAFF
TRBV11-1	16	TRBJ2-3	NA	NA	TGTGCCAGCAGGCCTCCGGGACACCGGGGGGCAGATACGCAGTATTTT	CASRPPGHRGADTQYF
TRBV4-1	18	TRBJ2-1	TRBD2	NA	TGCGCCAGCAGCCAAGATCTAAGAAGCGGGAGGAGGAACAATGAGCAGTTCTTC	CASSQDLRSGRRNNEQFF
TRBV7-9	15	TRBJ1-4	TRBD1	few	TGTGCCAGCAGCCTAGGGACAGGTTGGGATGAAAAACTGTTTTTT	CASSLGTGWDEKLFF
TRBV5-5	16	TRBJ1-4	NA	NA	TGTGCCAGCAGCCCCACTTATGATGCAACTAATGAAAAACTGTTTTTT	CASSPTYDATNEKLFF
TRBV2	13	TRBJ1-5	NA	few	TGTGCCAGCGGGAAAGGGAACAATCAGCCCCAGCATTTT	CASGKGNNQPQHF
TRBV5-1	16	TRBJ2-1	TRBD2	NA	TGCGCCAGCAGCCCGCATACTAGCGGGAGTTACAATGAGCAGTTCTTC	CASSPHTSGSYNEQFF
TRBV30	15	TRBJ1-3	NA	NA	TGTGCCTGGAGTAGGCCGGGGGCGGCTGGAAACACCATATATTTT	CAWSRPGAAGNTIYF
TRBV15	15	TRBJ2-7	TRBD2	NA	TGTGCCACCAGCAGAGAGCCGGGACTAGTAACCGAGCAGTACTTC	CATSREPGLVTEQYF
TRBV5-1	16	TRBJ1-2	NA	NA	TGCGCCAGCAGCCCAGCCCCAGGGCCTACTTACTATGGCTACACCTTC	CASSPAPGPTYYGYTF
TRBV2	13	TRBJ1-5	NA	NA	TGTGCCAGCAGGGCGGATCGGAATCAGCCCCAGCATTTT	CASRADRNQPQHF
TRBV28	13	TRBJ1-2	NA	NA	TGTGCCAGCAGCCCACCTGAGTATTATGGCTACACCTTC	CASSPPEYYGYTF